This is a list of T cell receptor beta chains from one sample in a study of T-cell memory formation after mild COVID-19. TCRdb called the 5' RACE reads again in MiXCR, with one record for every CDR3 protein. Here the sample spans 150,000 to 200,000 distinct CDR3 sequences, about a sixth being singletons. Material: PBMCs or a T cell subset sorted from them (not recorded which). These receptor sequences come from an adult woman who had mild COVID-19 (a few samples of this study predate the infection). Cell type and time point are not known. Both conserved end residues are part of each CDR3. D genes are given only for firm matches. Clone size appears in some rows only: once, few, many, or a class for an expanded clone.

j_call clone_size v_call d_call cdr3_aa cdr3_nt
TRBJ2-5 few TRBV6-2/TRBV6-3 - CASSYSLGGVETQYF TGTGCCAGCAGTTACTCTCTGGGAGGAGTAGAGACCCAGTACTTC
TRBJ1-6 many TRBV12-3/TRBV12-4 TRBD1 CASSPGQGDLLGSPLHF TGTGCCAGCAGCCCGGGACAGGGGGACCTATTGGGTTCACCCCTCCACTTT
TRBJ2-3 - TRBV2 TRBD2 CASGRPAGGTDTQYF TGTGCCAGCGGTAGACCGGCGGGGGGCACAGATACGCAGTATTTT
TRBJ2-1 once TRBV3-1 - CASSQGPGTVNEQFF TGTGCCAGCAGCCAAGGACCTGGTACGGTGAATGAGCAGTTCTTC
TRBJ1-5 many TRBV9 - CASSVGELGNQPQHF TGTGCCAGCAGCGTGGGGGAATTGGGCAATCAGCCCCAGCATTTT
TRBJ1-1 few TRBV2 - CVEMNLGAEAFF TGTGTTGAGATGAATCTGGGGGCTGAAGCTTTCTTT
TRBJ2-1 - TRBV6-5 - CASSLHPEGGIYEQFF TGTGCCAGCAGTCTACACCCAGAGGGGGGTATCTATGAGCAGTTCTTC
TRBJ2-2 - TRBV5-1 - CASSVGGSTGELFF TGCGCCAGCAGCGTAGGTGGCTCCACCGGGGAGCTGTTTTTT
TRBJ1-2 few TRBV6-5 - CASSPEVGGYTF TGTGCCAGCAGTCCCGAGGTCGGGGGCTACACCTTC
TRBJ2-7 few TRBV6-5 TRBD1 CASSYSYSRGQGAYEQYF TGTGCCAGCAGTTACTCGTATTCTCGAGGGCAGGGGGCCTACGAGCAGTACTTC
TRBJ2-1 - TRBV12-3/TRBV12-4 - CASSRGRLLDEQFF TGTGCCAGCAGCCGGGGCAGACTTTTGGATGAGCAGTTCTTC
TRBJ2-7 - TRBV2 - CASSEIVSSYEQYF TGTGCCAGCAGTGAGATAGTTAGCTCCTACGAGCAGTACTTC